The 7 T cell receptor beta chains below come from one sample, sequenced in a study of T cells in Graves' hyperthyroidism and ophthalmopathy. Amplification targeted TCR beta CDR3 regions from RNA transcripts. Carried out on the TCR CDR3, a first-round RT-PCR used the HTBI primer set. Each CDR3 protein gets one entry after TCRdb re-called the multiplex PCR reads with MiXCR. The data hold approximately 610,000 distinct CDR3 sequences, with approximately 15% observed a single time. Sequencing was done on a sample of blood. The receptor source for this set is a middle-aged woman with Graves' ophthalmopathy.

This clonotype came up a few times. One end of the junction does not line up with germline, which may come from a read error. The CDR3 region has the DNA TGTGCCAACAGCTTAGGCGGGACCAACTATGGCTACACCTTC. Translation: CANSLGGTNYGYTF. The V call is TRBV7-3, the J call TRBJ1-2; D is perhaps TRBD1 (5 bases). The CDR3 has 14 amino acids. Per germline, CDR1 SGHTA and CDR2 FQGTGA. Variable domain in full (rest from reference TRBV7-3 and TRBJ1-2): GAGVSQTPSNKVTEKGKYVELRCDPISGHTALYWYRQSLGQGPEFLIYFQGTGAADDSGLPNDRFFAVRPEGSVSTLKIQRTERGDSAVYLCANSLGGTNYGYTFGSGTRLTVV.

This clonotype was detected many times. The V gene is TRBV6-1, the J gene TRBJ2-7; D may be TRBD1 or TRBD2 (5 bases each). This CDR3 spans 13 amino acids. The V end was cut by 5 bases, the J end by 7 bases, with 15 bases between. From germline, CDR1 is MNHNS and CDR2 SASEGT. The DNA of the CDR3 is TGTGCCAGCAGTCCCATCCAGGGAGAAGAGCAGTACTTC. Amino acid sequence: CASSPIQGEEQYF.

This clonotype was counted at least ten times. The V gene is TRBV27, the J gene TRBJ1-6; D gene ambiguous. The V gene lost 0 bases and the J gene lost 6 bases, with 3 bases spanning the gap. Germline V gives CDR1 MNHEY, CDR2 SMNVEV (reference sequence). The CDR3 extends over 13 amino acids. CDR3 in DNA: TGTGCCAGCAGTTTATCGATTAATTCACCCCTCCACTTT. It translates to CASSLSINSPLHF.

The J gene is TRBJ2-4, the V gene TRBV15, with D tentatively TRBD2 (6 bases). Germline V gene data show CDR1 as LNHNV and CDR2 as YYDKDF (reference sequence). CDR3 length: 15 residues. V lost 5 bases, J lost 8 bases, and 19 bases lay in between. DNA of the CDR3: TGTGCCACCAGCGCCCGGGACTCTGATACGGACATTCAGTACTTC. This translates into CATSARDSDTDIQYF.

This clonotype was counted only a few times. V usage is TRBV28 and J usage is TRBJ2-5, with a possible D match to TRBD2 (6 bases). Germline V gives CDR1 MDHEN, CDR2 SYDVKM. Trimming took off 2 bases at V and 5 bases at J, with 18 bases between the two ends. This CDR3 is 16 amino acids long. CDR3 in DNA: TGTGCCAGCAGTTTAGGAGGGACGGGCAGGTGGGAGACCCAGTACTTC. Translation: CASSLGGTGRWETQYF.

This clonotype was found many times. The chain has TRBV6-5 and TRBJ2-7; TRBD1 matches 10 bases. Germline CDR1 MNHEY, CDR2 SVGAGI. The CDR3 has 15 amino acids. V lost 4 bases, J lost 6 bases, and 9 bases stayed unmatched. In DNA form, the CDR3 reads TGTGCCAGCAGTTTGATCGGGACAGGGGCCCTCGAGCAGTACTTC. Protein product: CASSLIGTGALEQYF.

In DNA form, the CDR3 reads TGTGCCAGCAGTGATCTTGATTATAGCAATCAGCCCCAGCATTTT. Its protein is CASSDLDYSNQPQHF. The chain links TRBV27 to TRBJ1-5; D unclear. Trimming pared 5 bases from V and 0 bases from J, leaving 11 bases between. The germline CDR1 and CDR2 sequences are MNHEY and SMNVEV (reference sequence). The CDR3 sequence is 15 residues long.